The 31 T cell receptor beta chains in this list originate from one sample, sequenced in a study of shared clonotypes between healthy human individuals. Sequenced by immunoSEQ multiplex PCR; TCRdb stores in-frame clones only, minus some. The data show about 2 million clones, about 95% seen once. CD45RO negativity and positive selection for CCR7 defined naive CD8 cells, a population that excluded terminally differentiated effector memory CD45RA+ cells. Sequencing was performed on naive CD8+ T cells sorted from blood. Receptors originate from a man between 18 and 35 years old in good health.

V gene TRBV6-1 combines with J gene TRBJ2-7; 9 nucleotides match TRBD1. V lost 2 bases and J lost 3; bases outside the gene matches: 2. The CDR3 loop spans 14 amino acids. Germline V CDR1 and CDR2: MNHNS, SASEGT. CDR3 protein: CASSERDRDYEQYF. CDR3 sequence (DNA): TGTGCCAGCAGTGAACGGGACAGGGACTACGAGCAGTACTTC.

The chain uses TRBV6-5 and TRBJ2-7; 13 bases map to TRBD2. V was pared by 5 bases and J by 8 bases, with 6 bases of the junction left unmatched. The length of the CDR3 is 14 residues. Germline V gene data show CDR1 as MNHEY and CDR2 as SVGAGI. The CDR3 region has the DNA TGTGCCAGCAGTACACTAGCGGGAGGGCCGCAGCAGTACTTC. Amino acid sequence: CASSTLAGGPQQYF.

This chain links TRBV9 with TRBJ2-2; D may be TRBD1 or TRBD2 (5 bases each). Trimming stripped 5 bases from V and 3 bases from J, with 8 bases between. The CDR3 contains 13 residues. Germline V gene data show CDR1 as SGDLS and CDR2 as YYNGEE. The DNA of the CDR3 is TGTGCCAGCAGGGTGGGGGACACCGGGGAGCTGTTTTTT. This translates into CASRVGDTGELFF.

This rearrangement joins TRBV5-6 to TRBJ2-1, with D perhaps matching TRBD2 (6 bases). Germline lookup yields CDR1 SGHDT and CDR2 YYEEEE. The V gene lost 4 bases and the J gene lost 2 bases, with 10 bases spanning the gap. The CDR3 length is 14 residues. The CDR3 coding sequence is TGTGCCAGCAGCCCAGGACTAACCTACAATGAGCAGTTCTTC. Encoded protein: CASSPGLTYNEQFF.

The chain employs TRBV7-2 and TRBJ2-7; D may be TRBD1 (6 bases). The germline CDR1 and CDR2 sequences are SGHTA and FQGNSA. The CDR3 consists of 15 residues. V was shortened by 2 bases and J by 2 bases, with 13 bases between the two germline ends. The CDR3 loop reads CASSLFLGAPYEQYF. As DNA, the CDR3 is TGTGCCAGCAGCTTATTTCTGGGGGCACCCTACGAGCAGTACTTC.

The chain is built from TRBV9 and TRBJ1-1; 7 bases fit TRBD1. Germline assignment: CDR1 SGDLS and CDR2 YYNGEE. V gave up 3 bases and J gave up 0 bases; unmatched junction bases: 8. CDR3 length: 16 residues. Written as DNA, the CDR3 is TGTGCCAGCAGCGCAAACAGGGACAGCTTGAACACTGAAGCTTTCTTT. Translation gives CASSANRDSLNTEAFF.

The CDR3 coding sequence is TGTGCCAGTAGTATAGAGGCGGGACGTGAGCAGTACTTC. This encodes CASSIEAGREQYF. The J gene is TRBJ2-7, the V gene TRBV19, with D maybe TRBD2 (6 bases). Trimming took off 0 bases at V and 7 bases at J, with 10 bases between the two ends. The CDR3 is 13 residues long. CDR1 is LNHDA and CDR2 is SQIVND in the germline V gene (reference sequence).

The chain couples TRBV10-3 to TRBJ1-2; unclear D gene. This CDR3 is 12 amino acids long. Germline CDR1 is ENHRY and CDR2 is SYGVKD. With 0 bases removed from V and 4 bases from J, the gap between germline ends came to 3 bases. CDR3 residues: CAISESSYGYTF. The CDR3 nucleotides read TGTGCCATCAGTGAGTCGAGCTATGGCTACACCTTC.

In the case of this clone: The sample contains more than one DNA sequence encoding this CDR3. The gene calls are TRBV25-1 and TRBJ2-7; 11 nucleotides line up with TRBD1. The CDR3 is 14 residues long. V was pared by 6 bases and J by 10 bases, with 11 bases of the junction left unmatched. Germline V gene lookup returns CDR1 MGHDK and CDR2 SYGVNS. DNA of the CDR3: TGTGCCAGCAGGCATAGGACAGGGGGCAGCGAACAGTACTTC. Protein sequence: CASRHRTGGSEQYF.

This chain links TRBV5-6 with TRBJ2-1; 12 bases fit TRBD2. Germline-derived CDR1 and CDR2 are SGHDT and YYEEEE. The length of the CDR3 is 18 residues. V gave up 0 bases and J gave up 4 bases; unmatched junction bases: 8. The chain's CDR3 is CASSLGATSGSWYNEQFF. For the CDR3, the DNA is TGTGCCAGCAGCTTGGGGGCGACTAGCGGGAGTTGGTACAATGAGCAGTTCTTC. The full variable domain, with the rest looked up from reference TRBV5-6 and TRBJ2-1, is DAGVTQSPTHLIKTRGQQVTLRCSPKSGHDTVSWYQQALGQGPQFIFQYYEEEERQRGNFPDRFSGHQFPNYSSELNVNALLLGDSALYLCASSLGATSGSWYNEQFFGPGTRLTVL.

This clone was seen a single time. The V gene is TRBV7-9, the J gene TRBJ2-3; D ambiguous. The CDR3 runs 13 residues. Germline assignment: CDR1 SEHNR and CDR2 FQNEAQ (reference sequence). V dropped 2 bases and J dropped 4 bases, with 7 bases sitting between them. The CDR3 DNA reads TGTGCCAGCAGCTTATTTGGAGCAGATACGCAGTATTTT. Protein sequence: CASSLFGADTQYF.

Only a few counts were recorded for this clone. This rearrangement joins TRBV7-6 to TRBJ1-6; 8 nucleotides align to TRBD1. CDR1 and CDR2 (germline): SGHVS, FNYEAQ. The CDR3 is 16 amino acids. J was trimmed by 3 bases and V by 4 bases; bases with no gene match: 5. In DNA form, the CDR3 reads TGTGCCAGCAGCTGTCCGGGACAGGACTATAATTCACCCCTCCACTTT. This sequence encodes CASSCPGQDYNSPLHF.

This sequence joins TRBV27 and TRBJ2-1; D is undetermined. In germline, CDR1 is MNHEY, CDR2 SMNVEV (reference sequence). The CDR3 runs 14 residues. V lost 5 bases and J lost 8, with 16 bases in between. The CDR3 sequence: CASSRALAPDEQFF. In DNA form, the CDR3 reads TGTGCCAGCAGTCGCGCTTTGGCCCCTGATGAGCAGTTCTTC.

The table lists this clone with a count of one. The chain combines TRBV7-9 with TRBJ2-5; no clear D. Per the germline V gene, CDR1 is SEHNR and CDR2 is FQNEAQ (reference sequence). The CDR3 runs to 12 residues. Trimming removed 5 bases from V and 5 bases from J, with 9 bases in between. The chain's CDR3 is CASSPSQETQYF. DNA for the CDR3: TGTGCCAGCAGCCCTAGTCAGGAGACCCAGTACTTC.

The chain couples TRBV9 to TRBJ1-1; no clear D. V was cut by 0 bases and J by 5 bases, with 17 bases left in between. The germline V gene has CDR1 SGDLS and CDR2 YYNGEE. The CDR3 spans 16 residues. CDR3 residues: CASSVAGKGLETEAFF. The DNA of the CDR3 is TGTGCCAGCAGCGTAGCCGGGAAAGGTCTGGAGACTGAAGCTTTCTTT.

As for this clone: Additional DNA sequences in this sample encode the identical CDR3. The V call is TRBV4-3, the J call TRBJ1-2; TRBD1 matches at 7 bases. The CDR3 extends over 15 amino acids. Germline CDR1 reads LGHNA; CDR2 reads YSLEER. The V gene end was trimmed by 1 base and the J gene end by 2 bases; junction bases not matched to a gene: 4. The CDR3 coding sequence is TGCGCCAGCAGCCAAGGTCCAGGGGGAAACTATGGCTACACCTTC. It codes for CASSQGPGGNYGYTF.

This sequence joins TRBV30 and TRBJ2-7; D unresolved. Trimming removed 0 bases at V and 1 base at J, with 7 bases between. CDR1 and CDR2 from the germline V gene are GTSNPN and SVGIG (reference sequence). This CDR3 comprises 13 residues. As DNA, the CDR3 is TGTGCCTGGAGTGTAACGGATTCCTACGAGCAGTACTTC. This encodes CAWSVTDSYEQYF.

This chain uses TRBV30 with TRBJ2-2, with D unresolved. Germline lookup yields CDR1 GTSNPN and CDR2 SVGIG (reference sequence). The CDR3 runs to 15 residues. Trimming took 5 bases from V and 1 from J, leaving 14 bases between them. Written as DNA, the CDR3 is TGTGCCTGGGGTTGGCCAGAGTTGAACACCGGGGAGCTGTTTTTT. It specifies CAWGWPELNTGELFF.

V is TRBV2 and J is TRBJ2-1; 10 bases line up with TRBD2. CDR3 length: 15 amino acids. Germline assignment: CDR1 SNHLY and CDR2 FYNNEI. The J segment lost 4 bases and the V segment lost 4 bases, leaving 4 bases of the junction unmatched. CDR3 coding DNA: TGTGCCAGCAGTGCCGGGACTAGCGTATACAATGAGCAGTTCTTC. Protein sequence: CASSAGTSVYNEQFF.

The chain recombines TRBV13 with TRBJ2-2; 7 nucleotides line up with TRBD2. This CDR3 is 16 amino acids long. CDR1 is PRHDT and CDR2 is FYEKMQ in the germline V gene (reference sequence). V shed 5 bases and J 5 bases; nucleotides not matched to a gene: 11. In DNA form, the CDR3 reads TGTGCCAGCAGCGACGGTGGGGGGGATTCAACCGGGGAGCTGTTTTTT. Protein product: CASSDGGGDSTGELFF.

The chain recombines TRBV15 with TRBJ2-7; 9 positions match TRBD1. CDR3 length: 14 amino acids. Germline CDR1 is LNHNV and CDR2 is YYDKDF (reference sequence). V gave up 4 bases and J gave up 7 bases; unmatched junction bases: 8. The DNA of the CDR3 is TGTGCCACCAGCACCCGGGACAGGGATTGGGAGCAGTACTTC. Protein: CATSTRDRDWEQYF. The full variable domain, completed using reference TRBV15 and TRBJ2-7, is DAMVIQNPRYQVTQFGKPVTLSCSQTLNHNVMYWYQQKSSQAPKLLFHYYDKDFNNEADTPDNFQSRRPNTSFCFLDIRSPGLGDTAMYLCATSTRDRDWEQYFGPGTRLTVT.

The V gene is TRBV5-6, the J gene TRBJ2-1; unclear D gene. Per germline, CDR1 SGHDT and CDR2 YYEEEE. CDR3 length: 14 residues. V was cut by 2 bases and J by 0 bases, with 6 bases left in between. CDR3 in amino acids: CASSFSSSYNEQFF. CDR3 DNA sequence: TGTGCCAGCAGCTTTTCCAGCTCCTACAATGAGCAGTTCTTC.

CDR3 loop: CASSPLAVEGTDTQYF. As DNA, the CDR3 is TGTGCCAGCAGTCCCCTAGCGGTAGAGGGCACAGATACGCAGTATTTT. J is TRBJ2-3 and V is TRBV27; 7 bases fit TRBD2. The CDR3 covers 16 residues. CDR1 and CDR2 (germline): MNHEY, SMNVEV (reference sequence). J gave up 1 base and V 5 bases, and 9 bases lay outside the gene matches.

Notes on this clone: Germline and junction disagree at one end, which may indicate a read error. The chain couples TRBV7-7 to TRBJ2-7, with TRBD1 as a possible D gene (5 bases). Per the germline V gene, CDR1 is SSHAT and CDR2 is FNYEAQ (reference sequence). The length of the CDR3 is 13 residues. Here the CDR3 DNA reads TGTGCTAGCAGCCCAGACAGCTCCTACGAGCAGTACTTC. Translation: CASSPDSSYEQYF.

This chain links TRBV27 with TRBJ2-1; 10 bases fit TRBD2. This CDR3 is 16 amino acids long. Trimming at V came to 0 bases and at J to 8 bases, leaving 7 bases not matched to a gene. The germline CDR1 and CDR2 sequences are MNHEY and SMNVEV (reference sequence). The CDR3 DNA follows: TGTGCCAGCAGTTTATCGGGTGGTAGCGGGAGGTATGAGCAGTTCTTC. Protein product: CASSLSGGSGRYEQFF.

This sequence joins TRBV5-1 and TRBJ2-5, with 10 bases identical to TRBD2. Germline V gene sequence: CDR1 SGHRS, CDR2 YFSETQ. Losses at the gene ends were 5 bases for V and 5 bases for J; bases not matched to a gene: 15. This CDR3 region has 17 residues. In nucleotides, the CDR3 is TGCGCCAGCAGACCTATCGGACTAGCGGCACGGGGCGAGACCCAGTACTTC. Encoded protein: CASRPIGLAARGETQYF.

This clone was detected once. The chain couples TRBV30 to TRBJ2-7; D might be TRBD2 (6 bases). Germline V gene lookup returns CDR1 GTSNPN and CDR2 SVGIG (reference sequence). The V end was cut by 5 bases, the J end by 6 bases, with 14 bases between. The CDR3 loop spans 12 amino acids. The CDR3 is CAWGPGGVEQYF. CDR3 nucleotide sequence: TGTGCCTGGGGGCCGGGCGGGGTCGAGCAGTACTTC.

The CDR3, as DNA: TGTGCCAGCAGCACCAATATCTACGAGCAGTACTTC. Its protein product is CASSTNIYEQYF. This chain joins TRBV6-5 and TRBJ2-7; no clear D gene. Trimming took 6 bases from V and 3 from J, leaving 9 bases between them. This CDR3 is built from 12 residues. Looked up from germline, CDR1 is MNHEY and CDR2 is SVGAGI.

The chain has TRBV4-3 and TRBJ1-2, with no clear D. Between the trimmed V and J ends, which lost 0 bases and 3 bases, there was a span of 8 bases. This CDR3 comprises 14 residues. From germline, CDR1 is LGHNA and CDR2 YSLEER. The CDR3 sequence is CASSQDKNDYGYTF. The CDR3 DNA sequence: TGCGCCAGCAGCCAAGATAAGAATGACTATGGCTACACCTTC.

The CDR3 DNA sequence: TGTGCCAGCAGCCCGCAGGGGGGGGGCAGAATGGCAGATACGCAGTATTTT. It yields the protein CASSPQGGGRMADTQYF. V gene TRBV5-6 combines with J gene TRBJ2-3, with D perhaps being TRBD1 or TRBD2 (7 bases each). V lost 4 bases and J lost 4, with 22 bases in between. CDR3 length equals 17 residues. Germline V CDR1 and CDR2: SGHDT, YYEEEE.

This chain joins TRBV29-1 and TRBJ2-1; D uncertain. V lost 3 bases and J 4 bases, leaving 10 bases between the germline ends. The germline V gene has CDR1 SQVTM and CDR2 ANQGSEA. The length of the CDR3 is 13 residues. As DNA, the CDR3 is TGCAGCGTTGAGGGTGAAAGGTACAATGAGCAGTTCTTC. It yields the protein CSVEGERYNEQFF.